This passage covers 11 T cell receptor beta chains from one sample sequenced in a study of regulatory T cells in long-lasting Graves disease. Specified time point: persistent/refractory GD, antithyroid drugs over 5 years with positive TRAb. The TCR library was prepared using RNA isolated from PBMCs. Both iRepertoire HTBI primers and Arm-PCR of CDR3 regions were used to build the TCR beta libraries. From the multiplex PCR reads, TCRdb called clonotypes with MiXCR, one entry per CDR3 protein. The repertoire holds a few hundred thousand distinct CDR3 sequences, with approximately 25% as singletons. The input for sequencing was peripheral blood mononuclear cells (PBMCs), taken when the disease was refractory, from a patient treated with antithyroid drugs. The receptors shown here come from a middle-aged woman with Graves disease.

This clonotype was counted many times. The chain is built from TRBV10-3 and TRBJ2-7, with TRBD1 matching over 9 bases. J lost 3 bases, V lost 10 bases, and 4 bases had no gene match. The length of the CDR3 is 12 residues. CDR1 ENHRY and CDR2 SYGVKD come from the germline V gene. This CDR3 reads CATRQGDYEQYF. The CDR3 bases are TGTGCCACAAGACAGGGGGACTACGAGCAGTACTTC.

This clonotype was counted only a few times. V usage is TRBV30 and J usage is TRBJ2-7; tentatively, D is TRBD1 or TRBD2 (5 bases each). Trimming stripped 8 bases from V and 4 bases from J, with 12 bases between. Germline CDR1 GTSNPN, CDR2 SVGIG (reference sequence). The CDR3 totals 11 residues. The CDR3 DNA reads TGTGCCCTAAGGGGCGGGTACGAGCAGTACTTC. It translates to CALRGGYEQYF.

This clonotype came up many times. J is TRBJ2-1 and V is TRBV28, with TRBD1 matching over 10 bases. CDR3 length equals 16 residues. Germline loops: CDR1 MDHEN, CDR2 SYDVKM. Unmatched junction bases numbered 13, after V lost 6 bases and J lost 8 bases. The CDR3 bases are TGTGCCAGCAGATCTCCTTTTGCGACAGGGGGCTATGAGCAGTTCTTC. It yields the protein CASRSPFATGGYEQFF.

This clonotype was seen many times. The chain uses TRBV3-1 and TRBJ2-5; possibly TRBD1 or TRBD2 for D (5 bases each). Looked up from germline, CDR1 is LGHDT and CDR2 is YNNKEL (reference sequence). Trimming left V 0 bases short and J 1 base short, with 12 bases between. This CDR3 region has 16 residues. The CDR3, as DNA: TGTGCCAGCAGCCAAGATGCCCGGGGCCCCCAAGAGACCCAGTACTTC. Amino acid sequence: CASSQDARGPQETQYF.

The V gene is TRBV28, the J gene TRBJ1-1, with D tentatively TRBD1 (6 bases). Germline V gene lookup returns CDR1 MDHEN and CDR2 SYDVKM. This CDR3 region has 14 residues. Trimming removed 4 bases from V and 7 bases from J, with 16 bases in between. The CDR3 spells CASSSPGTSDEAFF. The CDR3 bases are TGTGCCAGCAGTTCTCCCGGGACATCAGATGAAGCTTTCTTT.

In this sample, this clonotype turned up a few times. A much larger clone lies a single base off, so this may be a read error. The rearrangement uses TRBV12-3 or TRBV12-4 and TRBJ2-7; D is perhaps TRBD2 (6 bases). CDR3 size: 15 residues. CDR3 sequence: CASSLARGKVGEQCF. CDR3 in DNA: TGTGCCAGCAGTTTAGCGCGGGGCAAGGTGGGCGAGCAGTGCTTC.

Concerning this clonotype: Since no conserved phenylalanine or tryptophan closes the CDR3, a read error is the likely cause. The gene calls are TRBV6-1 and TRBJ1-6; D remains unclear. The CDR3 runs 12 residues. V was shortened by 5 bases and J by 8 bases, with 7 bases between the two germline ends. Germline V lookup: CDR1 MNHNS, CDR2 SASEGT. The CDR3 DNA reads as TGTGCCAGCAGTACCAATGATTCACCCCTCCACCTT. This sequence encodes CASSTNDSPLHL.

The CDR3 sequence: CASSFGAAVQETQYF. CDR3 sequence (DNA): TGCGCCAGCAGCTTCGGGGCTGCAGTTCAAGAGACCCAGTACTTC. The chain links TRBV5-1 to TRBJ2-5; D may be TRBD1 or TRBD2 (5 bases each). The V end was cut by 2 bases, the J end by 2 bases, with 13 bases between. The length of the CDR3 is 15 residues. CDR1 SGHRS and CDR2 YFSETQ come from the germline V gene.

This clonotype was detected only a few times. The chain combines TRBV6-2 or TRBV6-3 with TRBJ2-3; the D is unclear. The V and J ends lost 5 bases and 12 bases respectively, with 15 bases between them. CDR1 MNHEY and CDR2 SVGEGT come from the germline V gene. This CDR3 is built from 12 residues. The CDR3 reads CASSGPSKDQYF. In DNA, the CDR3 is TGTGCCAGCAGTGGGCCATCCAAAGACCAGTATTTT.

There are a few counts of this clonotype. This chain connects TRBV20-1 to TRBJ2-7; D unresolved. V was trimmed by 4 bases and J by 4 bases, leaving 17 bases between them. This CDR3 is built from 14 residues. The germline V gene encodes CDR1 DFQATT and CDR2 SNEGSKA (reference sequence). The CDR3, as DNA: TGCAGTGCTACCTCGTACATCCACAATTACGAGCAGTACTTC. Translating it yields CSATSYIHNYEQYF.

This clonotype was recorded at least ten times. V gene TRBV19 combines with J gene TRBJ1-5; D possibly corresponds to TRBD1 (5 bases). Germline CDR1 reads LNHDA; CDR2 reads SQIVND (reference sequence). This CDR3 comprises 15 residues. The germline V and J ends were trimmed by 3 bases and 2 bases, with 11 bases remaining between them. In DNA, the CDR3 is TGTGCCAGTAGTATTTCGGGGACCGGCAATCAGCCCCAGCATTTT. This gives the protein CASSISGTGNQPQHF.